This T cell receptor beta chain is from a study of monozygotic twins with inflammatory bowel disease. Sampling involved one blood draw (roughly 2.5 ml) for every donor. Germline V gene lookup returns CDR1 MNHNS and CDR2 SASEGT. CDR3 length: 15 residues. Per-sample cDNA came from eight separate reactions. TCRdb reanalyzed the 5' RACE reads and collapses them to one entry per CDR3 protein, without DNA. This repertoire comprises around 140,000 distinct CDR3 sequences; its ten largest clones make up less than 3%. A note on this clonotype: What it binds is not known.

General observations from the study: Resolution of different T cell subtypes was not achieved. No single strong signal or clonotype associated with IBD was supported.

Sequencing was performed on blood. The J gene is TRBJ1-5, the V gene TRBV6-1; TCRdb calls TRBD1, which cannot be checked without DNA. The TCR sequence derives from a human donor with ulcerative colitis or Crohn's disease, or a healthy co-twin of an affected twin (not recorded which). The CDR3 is CASSPRTGTNQPQHF.